This T cell receptor (beta chain) was sequenced during a study of CD8+ T cells in alopecia areata (dated by TCRdb to about 2018). Turning to the overall study: Treated patients were enrolled in an open-label pilot trial of oral tofacitinib, 5 to 10 mg twice daily, for moderate-to-severe alopecia areata. Tofacitinib was given for 6 to 18 months, followed by 6 months of follow-up off drug to assess delayed response and recurrence. In treated patients, disease severity was measured using the SALT score, which gives the percentage of scalp surface area affected. To study T cell clonal expansion in alopecia areata, the researchers applied high-throughput TCRbeta sequencing to both the C3H/HeJ mouse model and human patients. In humans, TCRbeta sequencing was performed on scalp tissue and on sorted CD4+ and CD8+ peripheral blood T cells from healthy controls and from patients with patchy or totalis/universalis alopecia areata. Tofacitinib-treated patients had biopsies at baseline and at 4 and 24 weeks of treatment, with a later scalp biopsy in several patients. Scalp clonality was compared among normal scalp (n=4), patchy alopecia areata scalp (n=8), and alopecia totalis/universalis scalp (n=8). The RNA source kit depended on sample type: the PAXgene miRNA kit for fixed scalp, the miRNeasy kit for PBMCs, and the RNeasy kit for mouse skin. TCRbeta CDR3 regions were amplified by immunoSEQ multiplex PCR using 35 Vbeta forward and 13 Jbeta reverse primers. Summary of the overall study and its limitations: Because the treated cohort was small and included a single nonresponder, larger studies are needed to assess links between baseline CD8+ expansion and response. Scalp TCR repertoire analysis is complicated because resident alphabeta T cells in normal human skin are also sequenced, whereas mouse skin is dominated by gammadelta T cells. Higher clonality and more expanded CD8+ clones were observed in lesional scalp than in normal scalp, particularly in alopecia totalis/universalis, a finding suggestive of antigenic drive. Shared TCR sequences between patients were less evident than in mice, which may be partly attributable to HLA diversity in the patient population. Many expanded lesional clones persisted in scalp and blood during tofacitinib treatment, which may partly explain relapse after stopping treatment. Tofacitinib significantly lowered scalp clonality and the number of expanded CD8+ clones among the top 100 scalp clones.

Taken from cysteine to phenylalanine, the CDR3 has 10 residues. Left in the record is the CDR3 DNA by itself, 30 bases read in frame from the first base. The germline V gene (reference sequence) provides CDR1 GTSNPN and CDR2 SVGIG. The label giving this sample's time point can be read as: around 29 days on oral tofacitinib. Taken with the paper, the label for treatment or condition translates to: oral pan-JAK inhibitor, 5-10 mg twice daily. Lesional scalp punch biopsies and peripheral blood were obtained from alopecia areata patients. PBMCs were isolated by density centrifugation and stained for CD3, CD4 and CD8, after which CD4+ and CD8+ T cells were sorted on a FACSAria. Library preparation employed the immunoSEQ multiplex PCR assay. To provide template for TCR sequencing, every sample had RNA extracted and reverse transcribed into cDNA. First-strand cDNA was synthesized with SuperScript III using a 2:1 mix of oligo-dT and random hexamers. A synthetic immune receptor repertoire was used to gauge amplification bias, and whatever bias remained was removed computationally. In the original analysis: Raw reads were preprocessed for error removal, and CDR3 was defined according to IMGT conventions as running from the conserved cysteine to phenylalanine. Clonality was computed as 1 minus the Shannon entropy, with the entropy normalized by log2 of the number of productive unique TCRs. Scalp TCRbeta sequences were cross-referenced with sorted blood CD4 and CD8 repertoires so that the CD4 or CD8 identity of scalp clones could be inferred. This immuneACCESS table, as held by TCRdb, lists in-frame sequences with V and J called but not all clones. Of the missing ones, under half trace to an unresolved V gene in checked studies; the others have no known cause. The V and J calls and the clone size are those of that table, but D and trimming were determined from the DNA. This sample holds around 120,000 clones; roughly 60% were observed only once. The ten largest clones capture roughly 30% of the sample.

This clone was seen a few times. No antigen is known for it. No much larger clone is present one base from it, and per-base qualities are unavailable. The sample here was CD8+ T cells sorted from blood, taken at week 4, from a patient treated with tofacitinib. Here the chain combines TRBV30 and TRBJ1-6; the D gene cannot be resolved reliably. The TCR comes from a human donor with alopecia areata. Read as DNA, the sequence is TGTGCTCTTGAAGGCTCACCCCTCCACTTT. This codes for CALEGSPLHF.